This TCR beta chain came from a study of T cell responses to AZD1222 COVID-19 vaccine. Study outcomes and limitations: Repertoire collection took place solely once the T cell response had peaked. Among those given AZD1222, only 5 to 7 were seropositive at baseline. Targets within unmutated variant regions were reportedly found for nearly half of spike-specific TCRs.

TCRdb's copy holds only in-frame clones and misses some; the assay was immunoSEQ multiplex PCR. The sample includes approximately 92,000 clones, 91% seen only once; the top ten take about 7.5%. This clone is a singleton in its sample. Its specificity is unknown. This TCR came from an adult in good health. The material sequenced was peripheral blood, taken on day 0 of AZD1222 vaccination.

CDR3 DNA: TGCGCCAGCAGCAACTCCGGGACTAGCAGGGGAGATACGCAGTATTTT. Amino acids: CASSNSGTSRGDTQYF. V is TRBV5-1 and J is TRBJ2-3, with 9 bases aligning to TRBD2. The CDR3 spans 16 residues. The junction had 11 bases not matched to a gene; V was cut back by 4 bases and J by 5 bases. CDR1 and CDR2 (germline): SGHRS, YFSETQ. The whole variable domain, filled in from reference TRBV5-1 and TRBJ2-3, reads KAGVTQTPRYLIKTRGQQVTLSCSPISGHRSVSWYQQTPGQGLQFLFEYFSETQRNKGNFPGRFSGRQFSNSRSEMNVSTLELGDSALYLCASSNSGTSRGDTQYFGPGTRLTVL.